This T cell receptor beta chain was identified in a study of PD-1 blockade in classical Hodgkin lymphoma. At the level of the study: Nivolumab was administered to patients intravenously at 3 mg/kg every 2 weeks.

TCRdb's table, derived via immunoSEQ multiplex PCR, lists solely in-frame clones and lacks some. The sample holds under 8,000 clones, just under 80% seen once. Exposure to brentuximab vedotin varied, and each patient had relapsed following autologous stem cell transplantation. With magnetic negative selection, CD4+ T cells were purified from PBMCs that had been thawed. V lost 0 bases to trimming and J lost 5 bases, with 14 bases between them. The CDR3 consists of 16 residues. The germline V gene has CDR1 SGHDT and CDR2 YYEEEE. The starting material was CD4+ T cells from blood, obtained at baseline. The clonotype was recovered from a human donor with classical Hodgkin lymphoma. The gene calls are TRBV5-6 and TRBJ2-2; tentatively, D is TRBD2 (5 bases). The CDR3 region is CASSLVWGAHTGELFF. In DNA form, the CDR3 reads TGTGCCAGCAGCTTGGTGTGGGGAGCGCATACCGGGGAGCTGTTTTTT.